Detailed here is one T cell receptor beta chain. The sample originates from a study of glioma-infiltrating T cells. In the study overall: Samples included WHO grade II oligodendrogliomas or astrocytomas and initial-diagnosis grade IV glioblastomas.

TCR alpha and beta CDR3 regions were amplified from RNA using iRepertoire nested multiplex PCR. From the multiplex PCR reads, TCRdb called clonotypes with MiXCR, one entry per CDR3 protein. The table lists 400,000 or so distinct CDR3 sequences, 41% of them singletons. This CDR3 has 16 amino acids. Germline CDR1 is MDHEN and CDR2 is SYDVKM. With 1 base clipped from V and 5 bases from J, the junction kept 7 bases outside the gene matches. The sequence came from a human donor with low-grade glioma or glioblastoma, undergoing nonglioma brain surgery, or in good health (not recorded which). The sample was glioma tissue, nonneoplastic brain tissue, or PBMCs (not recorded which). This sequence joins TRBV28 and TRBJ2-5; 10 nucleotides align to TRBD1. The CDR3 sequence: CASSLLGTGEYETQYF. CDR3 DNA sequence: TGTGCCAGCAGTTTATTGGGGACAGGGGAGTACGAGACCCAGTACTTC.